This T cell receptor beta chain was captured by sequencing in a study of T-cell reconstitution after alpha-beta-depleted transplantation in children. Looked up from germline, CDR1 is MGHDK and CDR2 is SYGVNS. V lost 8 bases, J lost 7 bases, and 9 bases stayed unmatched. This CDR3 is built from 13 residues. Study conclusions and caveats: Surviving thymic progenitors and recipient T cells were the source of high TCRbeta diversity at day 60 in some patients.

As for this clonotype: The antigen remains unidentified.

Unique molecular identifiers were used in preparing the TCRbeta library. Using its own MiXCR run on the PCR reads, TCRdb lists one record per CDR3 protein. The data contain hundreds of thousands of distinct CDR3 sequences, about an eighth of them singletons. The sample was PBMCs, mostly from graft donor cells, taken 360 days after TCRalphabeta/CD19-depleted stem cell transplant. This sequence originates from a male patient between 5 and 17 years old who had a stem cell transplant for acute myeloid leukemia, so the T cells may come from the graft donor. The J gene is TRBJ2-7, the V gene TRBV25-1; 9 nucleotides agree with TRBD1. This CDR3 reads CASLPGQGVEQYF. CDR3 DNA: TGTGCCAGCCTACCGGGACAGGGAGTTGAGCAGTACTTC.